The next 24 T cell receptor beta chains were all read from a single sample in a study of human T cells and chemical hapten exposure. TCRdb itself ran the RACE reads through MiXCR, one entry per CDR3 protein. The sample records over 75,000 distinct CDR3 sequences, around 7.8% being singletons. Stated time point: patch test 1, 2 weeks after DPC sensitization. This sample's treatment: therapeutic diphenylcyclopropenone sensitization with weekly scalp DPC. The sample here was whole blood, taken in connection with sensitization to the hapten diphenylcyclopropenone (DPC). Receptors were obtained from a woman under 40 with alopecia areata. Some clones in this sample may be carry-over from other donors' samples.

Many counts were recorded for this clonotype. The chain couples TRBV3-1 to TRBJ2-7; 7 bases line up with TRBD1. The junction had 6 bases not matched to a gene; V was cut back by 7 bases and J by 6 bases. This CDR3 comprises 12 residues. Germline CDR1 and CDR2: LGHDT and YNNKEL (reference sequence). The CDR3 here is CASTLTGAEQYF. The CDR3 DNA reads as TGTGCCAGCACCCTCACAGGGGCCGAGCAGTACTTC.

This CDR3 is CASSHAVGGTGGEQYF. The DNA for the CDR3 is TGCGCCAGCAGTCACGCCGTGGGGGGGACAGGGGGCGAGCAGTACTTC. This chain connects TRBV23-1 to TRBJ2-7; 11 bases line up with TRBD1. TRBV23-1 is noted as an ORF with a role that remains uncertain. This CDR3 has 16 residues. Trimming cost V 3 bases and J 6 bases; bases outside gene matches: 10.

This clonotype has ten or more counts. The rearrangement links TRBV12-3 or TRBV12-4 to TRBJ1-1; no firm D call. The CDR3 is 13 amino acids. V lost 2 bases and J 0 bases, leaving 4 bases between the germline ends. CDR3 protein: CASSLIMNTEAFF. The CDR3 DNA follows: TGTGCCAGCAGTTTAATCATGAACACTGAAGCTTTCTTT.

This sequence joins TRBV5-1 and TRBJ2-2; D might be TRBD2 (5 bases). Trimming left V 2 bases short and J 0 bases short, with 8 bases between. Germline V gene data show CDR1 as SGHRS and CDR2 as YFSETQ. This CDR3 spans 15 amino acids. DNA for the CDR3: TGCGCCAGCAGCTTCTCGGACTCGAACACCGGGGAGCTGTTTTTT. It translates to CASSFSDSNTGELFF.

Comments on this clonotype: A clone one base away is much larger, so this may be a read error. The chain recombines TRBV29-1 with TRBJ2-2, with 10 bases fitting TRBD1. The CDR3 loop spans 11 amino acids. CDR1 and CDR2 (germline): SQVTM, ANQGSEA. J gave up 10 bases and V 7 bases, and 3 bases lay outside the gene matches. The CDR3 DNA reads as TGCAGCGCTGGACAGGGGGAGGAGCTGTTTTTT. It codes for CSAGQGEELFF.

This clonotype was recorded at least ten times. This CDR3 is CASSRQETQYF. The CDR3 DNA reads TGTGCCAGCAGCAGACAAGAGACCCAGTACTTC. V is TRBV7-2 and J is TRBJ2-5; D gene uncertain. This CDR3 has 11 amino acids. Trimming shortened V by 5 bases and J by 2 bases, and 3 bases separated the two germline ends. Germline V gene lookup returns CDR1 SGHTA and CDR2 FQGNSA.

In the case of this clonotype: A clone one base away is much larger, so this may be a read error. The V gene is TRBV29-1, the J gene TRBJ1-1, with no clear D. This CDR3 has 13 amino acids. V was cut by 3 bases and J by 4 bases, with 12 bases left in between. Germline-derived CDR1 and CDR2 are SQVTM and ANQGSEA. The CDR3 nucleotides read TGCAGCGTTGACAACCTCGGGTCCACTGAAGCTTTCTTT. It yields the protein CSVDNLGSTEAFF.

This clonotype came up a few times. The rearrangement joins TRBV29-1 to TRBJ1-2; D might be TRBD1 (5 bases). The CDR3 contains 14 residues. CDR1 is SQVTM, CDR2 ANQGSEA, per germline. Trimming pared 7 bases from V and 1 base from J, leaving 16 bases between. The CDR3 region is CSAGTVNFNYGYTF. CDR3 in DNA: TGCAGCGCCGGGACCGTCAACTTTAACTATGGCTACACCTTC.

Many counts were recorded for this clonotype. The CDR3 loop is CASSLDGGAYNEQFF. The CDR3 DNA is TGTGCCAGCAGCTTAGACGGGGGGGCTTACAATGAGCAGTTCTTC. The chain is built from TRBV7-2 and TRBJ2-1; 8 bases align to TRBD2. V was clipped by 1 base and J by 4 bases; unmatched bases: 3. The CDR3 has 15 amino acids. Germline V gives CDR1 SGHTA, CDR2 FQGNSA.

This clonotype has a handful of counts. The chain's CDR3 is CASSPGTVNSYEQYF. CDR3 nucleotides: TGCGCCAGCAGCCCGGGGACAGTGAATTCCTACGAGCAGTACTTC. J is TRBJ2-7 and V is TRBV5-1; 7 nucleotides match TRBD1. Germline V gene lookup returns CDR1 SGHRS and CDR2 YFSETQ. The CDR3 is made up of 15 amino acids. V lost 4 bases to trimming and J lost 1 base; unmatched junction nucleotides: 8.

This clonotype has more than one count but fewer than ten. The genes are TRBV20-1 and TRBJ2-3; 12 positions match TRBD2. This CDR3 is built from 14 residues. Germline loops: CDR1 DFQATT, CDR2 SNEGSKA (reference sequence). The CDR3 nucleotides read TGCACTAGCGGGGGGGTTTCGAGGACAGATACGCAGTATTTT. It yields the protein CTSGGVSRTDTQYF.

The chain couples TRBV30 to TRBJ2-5; D gene ambiguous. This CDR3 contains 11 residues. Germline CDR1 is GTSNPN and CDR2 is SVGIG (reference sequence). Trimming removed 3 bases at V and 4 bases at J, with 6 bases between. In nucleotides, the CDR3 is TGTGCCTGGAGACGGGCAGAGACCCAGTACTTC. Translated: CAWRRAETQYF.

This clonotype was detected many times. This chain connects TRBV14 to TRBJ1-3, with TRBD1 matching 9 bases. Germline loops: CDR1 SGHDN, CDR2 FVKESK. J gave up 1 base and V 3 bases, and 10 bases lay outside the gene matches. The CDR3 is 18 residues long. The DNA of the CDR3 is TGTGCCAGCAGCCAGCCGGGACAGGGAAGGGTTTCTGGAAACACCATATATTTT. It translates to CASSQPGQGRVSGNTIYF.

This clonotype was seen many times. The chain joins TRBV5-1 to TRBJ2-3; 8 nucleotides agree with TRBD2. The ends lost 3 bases at V and 4 bases at J; junction bases unmatched: 4. The CDR3 contains 14 residues. The germline V gene has CDR1 SGHRS and CDR2 YFSETQ. The DNA of the CDR3 is TGCGCCAGCAGCTCCCAGACTAGCGCAGATACGCAGTATTTT. Its protein product is CASSSQTSADTQYF.

The V call is TRBV20-1, the J call TRBJ1-1; D unclear. The CDR3 has 13 residues. CDR1 and CDR2 from the germline V gene are DFQATT and SNEGSKA (reference sequence). Trimming took 3 bases from V and 0 from J, leaving 8 bases between them. CDR3 loop: CSARPVMNTEAFF. The CDR3 DNA is TGCAGTGCTAGGCCGGTTATGAACACTGAAGCTTTCTTT.

This clonotype was recorded at least ten times. The rearrangement joins TRBV7-9 to TRBJ1-1; D ambiguous. Trimming stripped 3 bases from V and 0 bases from J, with 8 bases between. The germline V gene encodes CDR1 SEHNR and CDR2 FQNEAQ (reference sequence). This CDR3 is 14 amino acids long. CDR3 loop: CASSFRSLNTEAFF. In nucleotides, the CDR3 is TGTGCCAGCAGCTTTCGTTCGCTGAACACTGAAGCTTTCTTT.

This clonotype has only a few counts. The rearrangement joins TRBV6-2 or TRBV6-3 to TRBJ2-1, with D unclear. Per the germline V gene, CDR1 is MNHEY and CDR2 is SVGEGT. The CDR3 spans 11 residues. V lost 5 bases to trimming and J lost 7 bases, with 6 bases between them. Here the CDR3 reads CASSNLNEQFF. CDR3 coding DNA: TGTGCCAGCAGTAATTTGAATGAGCAGTTCTTC.

A remark on this clonotype: A read error is possible here, since a much larger clone lies one base away. This chain joins TRBV4-2 and TRBJ1-1; TRBD1 might be the D (5 bases). Germline V gene data show CDR1 as LGHNA and CDR2 as YNFKEQ. This CDR3 region has 14 residues. CDR3 sequence: CARSPVRENTEAFF. Here the CDR3 DNA reads TGTGCCAGAAGCCCGGTCAGGGAGAACACTGAAGCTTTCTTT.

This clonotype occurred many times. The chain's CDR3 is CATSGGPSSYNEQFF. CDR3 nucleotide sequence: TGTGCCACCAGTGGAGGCCCGAGCTCCTACAATGAGCAGTTCTTC. The rearrangement joins TRBV24-1 to TRBJ2-1, with unresolved D. Trimming pared 5 bases from V and 0 bases from J, leaving 10 bases between. This CDR3 is 15 amino acids long. The germline V gene encodes CDR1 KGHDR and CDR2 SFDVKD.

J is TRBJ1-3 and V is TRBV12-3 or TRBV12-4; D is uncertain. The CDR3 spans 14 residues. Trimming left V 4 bases short and J 7 bases short, with 14 bases between. CDR3 bases: TGTGCCAGCAGTTCGGTCAGTACTTGGAACACCATATATTTT. Protein product: CASSSVSTWNTIYF.

The chain joins TRBV3-1 to TRBJ1-2, with TRBD1 identical over 9 bases. The CDR3 runs 15 residues. The ends lost 3 bases at V and 7 bases at J; junction bases unmatched: 9. The germline V gene encodes CDR1 LGHDT and CDR2 YNNKEL (reference sequence). CDR3 region: CASSQWDREGGGYTF. The CDR3 DNA is TGTGCCAGCAGCCAGTGGGACAGGGAAGGAGGTGGCTACACCTTC.

The rearrangement links TRBV15 to TRBJ1-4; tentatively, D is TRBD1 (5 bases). The germline V and J ends were trimmed by 2 bases and 4 bases, with 23 bases remaining between them. Germline-derived CDR1 and CDR2 are LNHNV and YYDKDF (reference sequence). The CDR3 has 19 amino acids. Written as DNA, the CDR3 is TGTGCCACCAGCAGACGATGGGGGAGGGCCGCGGATGGTAATGAAAAACTGTTTTTT. This gives the protein CATSRRWGRAADGNEKLFF.

The chain joins TRBV18 to TRBJ1-2, with D hard to call. CDR1 KGHSH and CDR2 LQKENI come from the germline V gene. The CDR3 extends over 11 amino acids. V gave up 4 bases and J gave up 2 bases, with 2 bases separating them. The CDR3 region has the DNA TGTGCCAGCTCACAGAACTATGGCTACACCTTC. It codes for CASSQNYGYTF.

This clonotype was seen many times. V gene TRBV6-2 or TRBV6-3 combines with J gene TRBJ2-7; no firm D call. V was clipped by 2 bases and J by 6 bases, with 8 bases between them. The CDR3 loop spans 12 amino acids. Per the germline V gene, CDR1 is MNHEY and CDR2 is SVGEGT. CDR3 sequence: CASSYGGREQYF. For the CDR3, the DNA is TGTGCCAGCAGTTACGGTGGTCGCGAGCAGTACTTC.